The 9 T cell receptor beta chains presented below share a single source sample, sequenced in a study of shared T cell receptors in the human thymus. Clones were sequenced by immunoSEQ multiplex PCR, and TCRdb holds only the in-frame ones, with some missing. The sample contains fewer than 700,000 clones, around nine tenths of which appear only once. These sequences were also reported in another study, on human thymus T cells.

Sequenced input: thymocytes. These receptor sequences come from a boy younger than two with a congenital heart defect.

V gene TRBV21-1 combines with J gene TRBJ1-2. TRBV21-1 is classified as a pseudogene. The CDR3 runs 14 residues. The CDR3 DNA follows: TGTGCCAGCAGAAGGCCTGACGGGAACTATGGCTACACCTTC. As protein: CASRRPDGNYGYTF.

The rearrangement joins TRBV4-2 to TRBJ2-7; 7 bases align to TRBD1. From germline, CDR1 is LGHNA and CDR2 YNFKEQ. Trimming at V came to 1 base and at J to 2 bases, leaving 5 bases not matched to a gene. This CDR3 contains 15 residues. The CDR3 spells CASSQVTGWAYEQYF. The CDR3, as DNA: TGTGCCAGCAGCCAAGTGACAGGGTGGGCCTACGAGCAGTACTTC.

This clone was observed a single time. The V call is TRBV7-2, the J call TRBJ1-2; D is unresolved. The CDR3 consists of 12 residues. Trimming shortened V by 5 bases and J by 3 bases, and 7 bases separated the two germline ends. CDR1 SGHTA and CDR2 FQGNSA come from the germline V gene. The CDR3 loop is CASSPADYGYTF. The CDR3 region has the DNA TGTGCCAGCAGCCCGGCGGACTATGGCTACACCTTC.

The V gene is TRBV7-2, the J gene TRBJ2-3; D is possibly TRBD1 (7 bases). Germline CDR1 SGHTA, CDR2 FQGNSA. Trimming took 2 bases from V and 3 from J, leaving 15 bases between them. The CDR3 runs to 16 residues. The CDR3 loop reads CASSLSTGRRTDTQYF. CDR3 sequence (DNA): TGTGCCAGCAGCTTATCGACAGGGAGGCGAACAGATACGCAGTATTTT. Variable domain in full (rest from reference TRBV7-2 and TRBJ2-3): GAGVSQSPSNKVTEKGKDVELRCDPISGHTALYWYRQSLGQGLEFLIYFQGNSAPDKSGLPSDRFSAERTGGSVSTLTIQRTQQEDSAVYLCASSLSTGRRTDTQYFGPGTRLTVL.

The chain carries TRBV5-4 and TRBJ2-7, with 8 bases fitting TRBD2. Germline lookup yields CDR1 SGHNT and CDR2 YYREEE (reference sequence). The CDR3 is 16 amino acids. With 2 bases clipped from V and 7 bases from J, the junction kept 14 bases outside the gene matches. In DNA, the CDR3 is TGTGCCAGCAGCTTACCGACTAGCGTCGGGGTCGGGGAGCAGTACTTC. Amino acids: CASSLPTSVGVGEQYF.

The rearrangement uses TRBV4-1 and TRBJ2-1; tentative D call: TRBD2 (7 bases). From germline, CDR1 is MGHRA and CDR2 YSYEKL. The germline V and J ends were trimmed by 3 bases and 0 bases, with 12 bases remaining between them. CDR3 length equals 16 residues. DNA of the CDR3: TGCGCCAGCAGCCACACGGGGGGCCGCTCCTACAATGAGCAGTTCTTC. Translation gives CASSHTGGRSYNEQFF.

The rearrangement joins TRBV2 to TRBJ1-2, with D hard to call. Trimming shortened V by 1 base and J by 5 bases, and 14 bases separated the two germline ends. The CDR3 loop spans 15 amino acids. CDR1 SNHLY and CDR2 FYNNEI come from the germline V gene. The CDR3 region is CASSEVAGLGYGYTF. The CDR3 DNA reads as TGTGCCAGCAGTGAAGTAGCCGGCCTCGGATATGGCTACACCTTC.

The chain links TRBV6-5 to TRBJ1-2; D not certain. Trimming shortened V by 0 bases and J by 6 bases, and 8 bases separated the two germline ends. Germline V gene data show CDR1 as MNHEY and CDR2 as SVGAGI. The CDR3 runs to 13 residues. For the CDR3, the DNA is TGTGCCAGCAGTTACTCGAGAGGAAATGGCTACACCTTC. It codes for CASSYSRGNGYTF.

The chain links TRBV7-8 to TRBJ2-5; 15 bases align to TRBD2. The CDR3 loop spans 16 amino acids. The V gene end was trimmed by 5 bases and the J gene end by 4 bases; junction bases not matched to a gene: 5. Germline V gene sequence: CDR1 SGHVS, CDR2 FQNEAQ. The CDR3 DNA reads as TGTGCCAGCAGCCGCGGGGGACTAGCGGGAGGAGAGACCCAGTACTTC. Residues: CASSRGGLAGGETQYF.